A selection of T cell receptor beta chains follows, all from one sample in a study of T cell responses to AZD1222 COVID-19 vaccine. The protocol was immunoSEQ multiplex PCR, while the TCRdb copy is restricted to in-frame clones and leaves out a portion. Of 150,000 to 200,000 clones listed, roughly 92% are singletons. Sequenced material: peripheral blood, taken on day 0 of AZD1222 vaccination. These receptors were collected from an adult in good health. Each CDR3 is given with its conserved first and last residue.

V gene: TRBV10-1; CDR3 protein: CASSLGTGLGNTEAFF
V gene: TRBV7-2; CDR3 protein: CASSPSLGGTQETQYF
V gene: TRBV19; CDR3 protein: CASTQERTPMRNTEAFF
V gene: TRBV6-2/TRBV6-3; CDR3 protein: CASSYGRTVWAFF
V gene: TRBV6-5; CDR3 protein: CASSIRQGGQPQHF
V gene: TRBV18; CDR3 protein: CASSPPNREVHEQFF
V gene: TRBV6-1; CDR3 protein: CASSETQGVPGYGYTF
V gene: TRBV29-1; CDR3 protein: CSVLTAGGEQYF
V gene: TRBV2; CDR3 protein: CASSEGGLLPYEQYF
V gene: TRBV11-2; CDR3 protein: CASTRPGLAADTQYF
V gene: TRBV19; CDR3 protein: CATQGGRVTEAFF
V gene: TRBV30; CDR3 protein: CAWSRRVGTEAFF
V gene: TRBV18; CDR3 protein: CASSPSARRDTEAFF
V gene: TRBV12-3/TRBV12-4; CDR3 protein: CASSFGQNTEAFF
V gene: TRBV7-2; CDR3 protein: CASSSGTGYYEQYF
V gene: TRBV28; CDR3 protein: CASSLYYPGTGTYNEQFF
V gene: TRBV20-1; CDR3 protein: CSASSPGGSYEQYF
V gene: TRBV7-6; CDR3 protein: CASSLGGVNTEAFF
V gene: TRBV6-5; CDR3 protein: CASSYSKGGAAFF
V gene: TRBV6-5; CDR3 protein: CASSLSQRGYGYTF
V gene: TRBV2; CDR3 protein: CASNGGSSETQYF
V gene: TRBV12-5; CDR3 protein: CASGFGTYRLGANYGYTF
V gene: TRBV9; CDR3 protein: CASSVEQASYNEQFF
V gene: TRBV7-9; CDR3 protein: CASSLSRQGPQETQYF
V gene: TRBV6-5; CDR3 protein: CASSYDRTNEKLFF
V gene: TRBV14; CDR3 protein: CASSQVTGGNNSPLHF
V gene: TRBV27; CDR3 protein: CASSWMVSKTLHF
V gene: TRBV6-5; CDR3 protein: CASRSTEAFF
V gene: TRBV10-2; CDR3 protein: CASTSLRVGTEAFF
V gene: TRBV4-2; CDR3 protein: CASSQEGTAGAFF
V gene: TRBV30; CDR3 protein: CALAARPITYEQYF
V gene: TRBV19; CDR3 protein: CASRAGKLFF
V gene: TRBV5-5; CDR3 protein: CASSLAGQGFYEQYF
V gene: TRBV24-1; CDR3 protein: CATSALSGGTDTQYF
V gene: TRBV6-2/TRBV6-3; CDR3 protein: CASSHRISTTIFGYTF
V gene: TRBV11-3; CDR3 protein: CASTQPGPKGGGELFF
V gene: TRBV9; CDR3 protein: CASGASGADNEQFF
V gene: TRBV11-2; CDR3 protein: CASSLRQGPDNSPLHF
V gene: TRBV12-3/TRBV12-4; CDR3 protein: CASSLRGGYGYTF
V gene: TRBV27; CDR3 protein: CASSWTVGNQPQHF
V gene: TRBV10-3; CDR3 protein: CAISEGETSYEQYF
V gene: TRBV29-1; CDR3 protein: CSVTGQGALNTEAFF
V gene: TRBV30; CDR3 protein: CAWDRGNSPLHF
V gene: TRBV28; CDR3 protein: CASSLWDRASPQHF
V gene: TRBV7-3; CDR3 protein: CASSPTDRGTEMYF
V gene: TRBV6-2/TRBV6-3; CDR3 protein: CASSNLGRWPYEQYF
V gene: TRBV6-4; CDR3 protein: CASSDAGGGYNEQFF
V gene: TRBV28; CDR3 protein: CASSPPSREKLFF
V gene: TRBV5-1; CDR3 protein: CASSSGTSMNTEAFF
V gene: TRBV7-9; CDR3 protein: CASSGLAGDQETQYF
V gene: TRBV18; CDR3 protein: CASSPGSGMDEAFF
V gene: TRBV19; CDR3 protein: CASSAPGDDYGYTF
V gene: TRBV4-2; CDR3 protein: CASSQTTIITDTQYF
V gene: TRBV7-2; CDR3 protein: CASSYRGNQPQHF
V gene: TRBV19; CDR3 protein: CASSISPSLASYGYTF
V gene: TRBV28; CDR3 protein: CASSFALLARETQYF
V gene: TRBV15; CDR3 protein: CATSRDPGASSRGSPLHF
V gene: TRBV28; CDR3 protein: CASSLGGATDTQYF
V gene: TRBV28; CDR3 protein: CASRFSRGQETQYF
V gene: TRBV7-2; CDR3 protein: CASSLGEDSPLHF